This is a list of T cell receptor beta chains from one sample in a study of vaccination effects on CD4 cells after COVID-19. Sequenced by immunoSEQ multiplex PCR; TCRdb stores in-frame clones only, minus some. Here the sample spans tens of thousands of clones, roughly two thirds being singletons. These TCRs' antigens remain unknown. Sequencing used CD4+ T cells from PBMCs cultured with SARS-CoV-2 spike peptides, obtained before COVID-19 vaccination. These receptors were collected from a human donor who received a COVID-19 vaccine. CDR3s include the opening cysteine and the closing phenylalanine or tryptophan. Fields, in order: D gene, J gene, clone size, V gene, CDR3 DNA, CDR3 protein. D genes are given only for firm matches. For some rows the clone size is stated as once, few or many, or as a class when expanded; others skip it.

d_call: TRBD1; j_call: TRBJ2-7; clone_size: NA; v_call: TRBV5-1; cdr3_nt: TGCGCCAGCAGCTCCAACGGACAGGGAGGCTACGAGCAGTACTTC; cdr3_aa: CASSSNGQGGYEQYF
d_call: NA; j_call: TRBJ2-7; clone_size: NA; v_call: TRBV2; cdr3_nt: TGTGCCAGCAGTGCGGAGGGGGCCGAGCAGTACTTC; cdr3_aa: CASSAEGAEQYF
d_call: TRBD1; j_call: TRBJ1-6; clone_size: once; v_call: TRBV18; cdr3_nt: TGTGCCAGCTCACCAGGGCAGGGGGTACATCCCCTCCACTTT; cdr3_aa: CASSPGQGVHPLHF
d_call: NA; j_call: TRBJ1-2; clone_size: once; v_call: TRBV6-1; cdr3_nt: TGTGCCAGCAGTGAAACTATGTCAGGGAGTAGTGTGAGTGGCTACACCTTC; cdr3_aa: CASSETMSGSSVSGYTF
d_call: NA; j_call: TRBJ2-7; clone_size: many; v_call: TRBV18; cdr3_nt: TGTGCCAGCTCACGGGCGGCGGGCACCTACGAGCAGTACTTC; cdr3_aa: CASSRAAGTYEQYF
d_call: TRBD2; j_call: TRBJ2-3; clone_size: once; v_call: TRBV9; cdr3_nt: TGTGCCAGCAGCGTAGAACTAGCGGGACGGTGGGGGGGGAGGACAGATACGCAGTATTTT; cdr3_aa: CASSVELAGRWGGRTDTQYF
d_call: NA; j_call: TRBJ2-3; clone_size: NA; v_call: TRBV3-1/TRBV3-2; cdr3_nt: TGTGCCAGCAGCCAGTTCCTCACAGATACGCAGTATTTT; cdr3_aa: CASSQFLTDTQYF
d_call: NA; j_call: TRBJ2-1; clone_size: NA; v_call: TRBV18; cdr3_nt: TGTGCCAGCTCACCACTTATCGGGACACAAGATGAGCAGTTCTTC; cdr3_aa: CASSPLIGTQDEQFF
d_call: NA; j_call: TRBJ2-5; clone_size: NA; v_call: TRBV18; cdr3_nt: TGTGCCAGCTCACCAAGGGGAGAGACCCAGTACTTC; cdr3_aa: CASSPRGETQYF
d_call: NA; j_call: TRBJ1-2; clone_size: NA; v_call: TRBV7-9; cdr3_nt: TGTGCCAGCAGCCCCGGTTCGGGCCCTAACTATGGCTACACCTTC; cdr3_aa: CASSPGSGPNYGYTF
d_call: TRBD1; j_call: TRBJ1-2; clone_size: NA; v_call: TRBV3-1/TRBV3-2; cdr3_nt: TGTGCCAGCAGCCTAAAAACCGGGACAGGGCTCTATGGCTACACCTTC; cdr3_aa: CASSLKTGTGLYGYTF
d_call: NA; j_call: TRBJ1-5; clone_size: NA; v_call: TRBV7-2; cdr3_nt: TGTGCCAGCAGCTTAGTATCGGGGTCTAGCAATCAGCCCCAGCATTTT; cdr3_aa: CASSLVSGSSNQPQHF
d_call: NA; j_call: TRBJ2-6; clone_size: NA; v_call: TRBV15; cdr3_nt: TGTGCCACCAGCAGAGGGACTGGGGCCAACGTCCTGACTTTC; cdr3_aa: CATSRGTGANVLTF
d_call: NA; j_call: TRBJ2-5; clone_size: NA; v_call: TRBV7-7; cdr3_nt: TGTGCTAGCAGCTCGTCCGGGACTGCGGGCGAGACCCAGTACTTC; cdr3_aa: CASSSSGTAGETQYF